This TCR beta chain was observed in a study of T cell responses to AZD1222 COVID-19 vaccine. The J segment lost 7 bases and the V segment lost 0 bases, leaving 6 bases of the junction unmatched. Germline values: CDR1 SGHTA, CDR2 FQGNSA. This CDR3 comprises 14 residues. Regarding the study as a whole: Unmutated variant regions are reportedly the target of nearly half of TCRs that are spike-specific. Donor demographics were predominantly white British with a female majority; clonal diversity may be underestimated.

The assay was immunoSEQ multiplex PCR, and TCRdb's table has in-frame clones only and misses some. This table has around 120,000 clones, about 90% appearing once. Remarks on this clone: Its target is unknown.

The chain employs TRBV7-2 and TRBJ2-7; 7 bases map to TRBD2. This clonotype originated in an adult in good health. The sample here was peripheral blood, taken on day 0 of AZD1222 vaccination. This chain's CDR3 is CASSLAGGLREQYF. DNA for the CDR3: TGTGCCAGCAGCTTAGCGGGAGGGCTTAGGGAGCAGTACTTC.